This is a list of T cell receptor beta chains from one sample in a study of blood T cell repertoires in COVID-19. Here immunoSEQ multiplex PCR was the method, and the copy in TCRdb shows in-frame clones only, minus some. Altogether 150,000 to 200,000 clones are present, roughly 84% being singletons, with the ten largest covering roughly 1.2%. The specimen sequenced was PBMCs or T cells enriched from blood (not recorded which). The source of these receptors is a human donor with acute COVID-19. The donor label of this sample is uncertain. Both conserved end residues are part of each CDR3. Each record gives: V gene, clone size, J gene, D gene, CDR3 DNA, CDR3 protein. The D gene is left open where the match is weak. Some rows have no size entry. The others give once, few or many, or a class for an expanded clone.

TRBV5-1	-	TRBJ2-7	TRBD1	TGCGCCAGCAGCTTGGCCGGTTTGTACAGGGGCCACGAGCAGTACTTC	CASSLAGLYRGHEQYF
TRBV7-8	-	TRBJ2-5	TRBD2	TGTGCCACCCACAACGGGGGGTCGAAAGAGACCCAGTACTTC	CATHNGGSKETQYF
TRBV19	-	TRBJ2-2	TRBD2	TGTGCCAGTAGTTCGGGGGGGCCGGGCACCGGGGAGCTGTTTTTT	CASSSGGPGTGELFF
TRBV7-9	-	TRBJ1-4	TRBD1	TGTGCCAGCAGTGGCAGGGGGGTGGAAAAACTGTTTTTT	CASSGRGVEKLFF
TRBV5-1	-	TRBJ1-1	-	TGCGCCAGCAGCTTGGAAGGGGGCACTGAAGCTTTCTTT	CASSLEGGTEAFF
TRBV4-3	-	TRBJ2-2	TRBD2	TGCGCCAGCAGCCAAGGGGAGCGGGGCTACACCGGGGAGCTGTTTTTT	CASSQGERGYTGELFF
TRBV19	-	TRBJ2-1	TRBD2	TGTGCCAGTAGTTTGGGTATGGGACTAGCGGGGGGGAGCTCCTACAATGAGCAGTTCTTC	CASSLGMGLAGGSSYNEQFF
TRBV7-2	-	TRBJ1-2	TRBD1	TGTGCCAGCAGCTCCTCCGGGACAGCTAACTATGGCTACACCTTC	CASSSSGTANYGYTF
TRBV5-6	-	TRBJ1-3	-	TGTGCCAGCAGCTTGGGAGGGAGGGGCAAAAGCTCTGGAAACACCATATATTTT	CASSLGGRGKSSGNTIYF
TRBV4-1	-	TRBJ2-7	-	TGCGCCAGCAGCCAAGTAACGACTTACGAGCAGTACTTC	CASSQVTTYEQYF
TRBV30	-	TRBJ1-3	TRBD1	TGTGCCTGGAGTTCTGAGACAGGGTCTGGAAACACCATATATTTT	CAWSSETGSGNTIYF
TRBV5-1	-	TRBJ1-1	TRBD1	TGCGCCAGCAGGCATTTAACAGGGGGAAACACTGAAGCTTTCTTT	CASRHLTGGNTEAFF
TRBV4-3	-	TRBJ2-7	TRBD2	TGCGCCAGCAGCCAAGATCCCCCCCGCGGGGCGGGGGGGCCCTACGAGCAGTACTTC	CASSQDPPRGAGGPYEQYF
TRBV5-1	-	TRBJ1-3	TRBD1	TGCGCCAGCAGCCGGACAGGGGTCAACGCTCGCAACTTGGACACCATATATTTT	CASSRTGVNARNLDTIYF
TRBV6-4	once	TRBJ2-1	TRBD2	TGTGCCAGCAGTTCCTCTAGCGGGGGGGCCAACAATGAGCAGTTCTTC	CASSSSSGGANNEQFF
TRBV7-2	-	TRBJ2-3	-	TGTGCCAGCAGCCTCCTGGGGGGGGGCGCAGATACGCAGTATTTT	CASSLLGGGADTQYF
TRBV12-5	-	TRBJ2-1	-	TGTGCTAGTGGTTTGGTAGGGGGTGAGCAGTTCTTC	CASGLVGGEQFF
TRBV3-1/TRBV3-2	-	TRBJ2-5	-	TGTGCCAGCAGCCAAGATTGGGCATCCCAAGAGACCCAGTACTTC	CASSQDWASQETQYF
TRBV9	few	TRBJ2-5	-	TGTGCCAGCAGCGTAGGGTTCAGGGTGGGAGAGACCCAGTACTTC	CASSVGFRVGETQYF
TRBV4-3	-	TRBJ1-3	TRBD1	TGCGCCAGCAGCCAAGTCGACAGGGTAGGAAACACCATATATTTT	CASSQVDRVGNTIYF
TRBV5-1	-	TRBJ2-1	TRBD2	TGCGCCAGCCAGACTAGCTTAAGCTCCTACAATGAGCAGTTCTTC	CASQTSLSSYNEQFF
TRBV19	-	TRBJ1-2	-	TGTGCCAGTAGTCCTTCGGGGGTTTTTGGCTACACCTTC	CASSPSGVFGYTF
TRBV5-1	-	TRBJ2-5	TRBD2	TGCGCCAGCAGCGGGACTAGGCCAGAGACCCAGTACTTC	CASSGTRPETQYF
TRBV5-5	-	TRBJ2-7	TRBD2	TGTGCCAGCAGCTCCCTACTAGCGGGGGGATACTACGAGCAGTACTTC	CASSSLLAGGYYEQYF
TRBV20-1	-	TRBJ1-1	-	TGCAGTGCTAGAGATAACAGGGTAGCTTTCTTT	CSARDNRVAFF
TRBV13	-	TRBJ2-7	-	TGTGCCAGCAGCTGGGGACACAGCTCCTACGAGCAGTACTTC	CASSWGHSSYEQYF
TRBV9	once	TRBJ1-4	TRBD1	TGTGCCAGCAGCTTAAGCTCCGGGACAGCTAATGAAAAACTGTTTTTT	CASSLSSGTANEKLFF
TRBV5-5	-	TRBJ1-1	TRBD1	TGTGCCAGCAGCTACCCGGACAGGTTGAACACTGAAGCTTTCTTT	CASSYPDRLNTEAFF
TRBV6-2/TRBV6-3	-	TRBJ2-7	-	TGTGCCAGCAGTTACGCGCCTAGAGAAGGCGAGCAGTACTTC	CASSYAPREGEQYF
TRBV2	-	TRBJ2-7	-	TGTGCCAGCAGTGGTCTAGGAGGGGCGTCGGACGAGCAGTACTTC	CASSGLGGASDEQYF
TRBV3-1/TRBV3-2	once	TRBJ2-2	-	TGTGCCAGCACCCCCGAGGACACCGGGGAGCTGTTTTTT	CASTPEDTGELFF
TRBV19	-	TRBJ1-1	-	TGTGCCAGTATCAGGCACAACATGAACACTGAAGCTTTCTTT	CASIRHNMNTEAFF
TRBV6-5	few	TRBJ1-6	TRBD1	TGTGCCAGCAGTTACGGGGGACAGGGGCCCAATTCACCCCTCCACTTT	CASSYGGQGPNSPLHF
TRBV11-2	once	TRBJ1-2	-	TGTGCCAGCAGCTCTACGGGACAAAGCTATGGCTACACCTTC	CASSSTGQSYGYTF
TRBV24-1	-	TRBJ2-5	TRBD1	TGTGCCACCAGGAGGACAGGGGAAGAGACCCAGTACTTC	CATRRTGEETQYF
TRBV9	-	TRBJ2-6	TRBD1	TGTGCCAGCAGCGACCTACAGGGGGCTGCTGGGGCCAACGTCCTGACTTTC	CASSDLQGAAGANVLTF
TRBV11-3	-	TRBJ2-3	-	TGTGCCAGCAGCTCGCGGGGGCCTAGCACAGATACGCAGTATTTT	CASSSRGPSTDTQYF
TRBV6-5	-	TRBJ1-4	TRBD1	TGTGCCAGCAGCCTGGGACAGGGCGGTGAAAAACTGTTTTTT	CASSLGQGGEKLFF
TRBV3-1/TRBV3-2	once	TRBJ2-6	TRBD1	TGTGCCAGCAGCCAAGAAGGGACAGGCCAATCTGGGGCCAACGTCCTGACTTTC	CASSQEGTGQSGANVLTF
TRBV6-5	-	TRBJ2-1	-	TGTGCCAGCAAGGGAAAGGGGGAAACGAATGAGCAGTTCTTC	CASKGKGETNEQFF
TRBV6-6	once	TRBJ2-3	TRBD2	TGTGCCAGCAGTTTCTCTAGCGGGGGGGGAGATACGCAGTATTTT	CASSFSSGGGDTQYF
TRBV2	-	TRBJ1-2	TRBD1	TGTGCCAGCAGTAATTTCATGGGGACAGGGGGCGCGGTCCCCTTC	CASSNFMGTGGAVPF
TRBV24-1	few	TRBJ2-1	TRBD2	TGTGCCACCAGTGATTTTAGGCGGGGGGCGGGGAATGAGCAGTTCTTC	CATSDFRRGAGNEQFF
TRBV2	-	TRBJ2-1	TRBD2	TGTGCCATTACCAGAGAGGGACCTAGCGGGGGTGATTACAATGAGCAGTTCTTC	CAITREGPSGGDYNEQFF
TRBV5-4	-	TRBJ1-1	TRBD1	TGTGCCAGCAGCCGGGGGACAGGGGGCGCGGGGAAAGCTTTCTTT	CASSRGTGGAGKAFF
TRBV5-8	few	TRBJ1-2	-	TGTGCCAGCAGCTTAAGGGCCCAGGGTCTACAGGGCGGCTACACCTTC	CASSLRAQGLQGGYTF
TRBV19	few	TRBJ1-5	-	TGTGCCAGTAGTCCGGGGGGAGCTTCAAATCAGCCCCAGCATTTT	CASSPGGASNQPQHF
TRBV7-3	-	TRBJ2-1	TRBD2	TGTGCCAGCAGCTTAGGGCCGGGACTAGCAGGAGGGGAGCAGTTCTTC	CASSLGPGLAGGEQFF
TRBV11-2	-	TRBJ1-5	TRBD1	TGTGCCAGCAGCTCCAGGGGGCACGGTCAGCCCCAGCATTTT	CASSSRGHGQPQHF
TRBV27	once	TRBJ1-4	-	TGTGCCAGCAGTCTAACGATGGTCGGTAATGAAAAACTGTTTTTT	CASSLTMVGNEKLFF
TRBV24-1	once	TRBJ2-3	TRBD1	TGTGCCACCAGTGCCTTCGGGACAGGAGCAGATACGCAGTATTTT	CATSAFGTGADTQYF
TRBV2	-	TRBJ2-3	-	TGTGCCAGCAGTGGGGCCAGGGGGGCCGGTACGCAGTATTTT	CASSGARGAGTQYF
TRBV14	-	TRBJ2-5	-	TGTGCCAGCAGCGACCGCAGGCTTTTCGGGACCCAGTACTTC	CASSDRRLFGTQYF
TRBV4-3	-	TRBJ2-1	TRBD2	TGCGCCAGCAGCCAATCGTTGGCACTAGCGGGGGGGAGGGAGCAGTTCTTC	CASSQSLALAGGREQFF
TRBV14	few	TRBJ2-7	-	TGTGCCAGCAGCCCAAGGACCGGAGGGGAGCAGTACTTC	CASSPRTGGEQYF
TRBV7-2	-	TRBJ1-4	TRBD1	TGTGCCAGCAGCTTAGCGCGCCAAAACAGGGGGCACGAAAAACTGTTTTTT	CASSLARQNRGHEKLFF
TRBV5-1	once	TRBJ2-3	-	TGCGCCAGCAGCTTGGAACGGGGGAGCACAGATACGCAGTATTTT	CASSLERGSTDTQYF
TRBV19	-	TRBJ1-1	TRBD1	TGTGCCAGTAGGAATCCGGGACAGGGGAAAACTGAAGCTTTCTTT	CASRNPGQGKTEAFF
TRBV2	-	TRBJ2-7	TRBD1	TGTGCCAGCAGCGATGGACAGGGCACCGAGCAGTACTTC	CASSDGQGTEQYF